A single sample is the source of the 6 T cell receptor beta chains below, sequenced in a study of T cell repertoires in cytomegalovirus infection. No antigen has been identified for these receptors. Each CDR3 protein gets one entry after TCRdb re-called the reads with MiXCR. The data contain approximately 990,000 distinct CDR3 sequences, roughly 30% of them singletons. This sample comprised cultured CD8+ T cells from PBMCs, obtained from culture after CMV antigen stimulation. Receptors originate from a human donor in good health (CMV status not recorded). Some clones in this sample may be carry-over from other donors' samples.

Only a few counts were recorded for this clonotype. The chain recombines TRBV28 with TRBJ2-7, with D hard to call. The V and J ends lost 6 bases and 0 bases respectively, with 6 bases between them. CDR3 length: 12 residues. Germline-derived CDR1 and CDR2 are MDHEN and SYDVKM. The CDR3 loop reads CASRGSSYEQYV. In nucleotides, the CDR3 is TGTGCCAGCAGGGGAAGCTCCTACGAGCAGTACGTC.

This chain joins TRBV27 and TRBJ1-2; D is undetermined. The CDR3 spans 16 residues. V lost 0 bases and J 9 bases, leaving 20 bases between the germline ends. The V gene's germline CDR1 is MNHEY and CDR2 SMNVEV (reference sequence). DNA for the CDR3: TGTGCCAGCAGTTTATCGAGAGGCAGGAATCTATGGAGCTACACCTTC. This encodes CASSLSRGRNLWSYTF.

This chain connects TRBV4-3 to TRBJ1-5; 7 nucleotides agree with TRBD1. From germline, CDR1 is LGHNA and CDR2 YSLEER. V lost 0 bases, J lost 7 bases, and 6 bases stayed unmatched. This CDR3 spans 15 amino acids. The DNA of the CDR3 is TGCGCCAGCAGCCAAGAAGCAGGGGGAAACCAGCCCCAGCATTTT. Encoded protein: CASSQEAGGNQPQHF.

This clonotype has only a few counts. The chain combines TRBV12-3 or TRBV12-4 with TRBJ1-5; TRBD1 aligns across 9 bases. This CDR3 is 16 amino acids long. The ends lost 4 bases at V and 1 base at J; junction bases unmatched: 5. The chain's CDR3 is CASSYRQGESNQPQHF. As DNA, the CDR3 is TGTGCCAGCAGTTACCGACAGGGGGAAAGCAATCAGCCCCAGCATTTT.

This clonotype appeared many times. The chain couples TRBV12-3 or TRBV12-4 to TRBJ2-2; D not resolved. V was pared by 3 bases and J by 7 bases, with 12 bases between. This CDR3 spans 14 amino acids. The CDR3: CASSFTGQGGELFF. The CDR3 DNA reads TGTGCCAGCAGTTTTACTGGCCAAGGCGGGGAGCTGTTTTTT.

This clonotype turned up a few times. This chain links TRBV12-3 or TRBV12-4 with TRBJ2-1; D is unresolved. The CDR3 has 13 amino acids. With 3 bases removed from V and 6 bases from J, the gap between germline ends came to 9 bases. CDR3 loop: CASSFGPRNEQFF. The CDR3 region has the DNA TGTGCCAGCAGTTTCGGTCCTCGCAATGAGCAGTTCTTC.